This T cell receptor (beta chain) was found in a study of a mutant IDH1 vaccine in newly diagnosed glioma listed by TCRdb under 2021. Context from the whole study: Patients received eight vaccinations in weeks 1, 3, 5, 7, 11, 15, 19 and 23, corresponding to visits V03 through V10. Longitudinal TCRB deep sequencing was performed for around 23 treated patients wherever samples were available for exploratory analyses. Prior to enrollment, standard therapy consisting of radiotherapy alone, temozolomide alone, or radiochemotherapy with temozolomide had been administered to patients, with the combination being received by most patients. Peripheral blood samples were drawn at six visits, namely V03 (baseline), V05, V07, V10, V12 and V13. Of the roughly 32 patients who were treated, around 60% were male and about 40% were female, and the mean age was around 41 years. Vaccination started 4-6 weeks after radiotherapy alone, or was given together with temozolomide cycles in the groups whose treatment included chemotherapy. The research as a whole found: Immune responses induced by the vaccine were seen in roughly 92% of patients across multiple MHC alleles. Selection of PBMC samples for TCRB deep sequencing was based on availability. Changes in the top peripheral T cell clonotypes picked up by TCRB sequencing did not appear to be linked to pseudoprogression. It was noted by the authors that analyses of patient blood samples could not be reproduced owing to sample limitations.

The germline V gene (reference sequence) supplies CDR1 SGHNT and CDR2 YYREEE. V is cut by 3 bases and J by 5 bases, and the space between the germline ends is 12 bases. The CDR3 sequence holds 13 residues, the cysteine and phenylalanine included. The only DNA kept is the CDR3, 39 bases in frame from the first base. The label giving this sample's time point can be read as: week 11, during vaccination. Each vaccine dose was 300 ug of a 20-mer mutant IDH1 peptide in Montanide, given subcutaneously with topical imiquimod. Donors had newly diagnosed WHO grade 3 or 4 IDH1-mutant astrocytomas with loss of nuclear ATRX. The samples were drawn from NOA16, a multicentre, single-arm, open-label phase I trial in Germany that tested a mutant IDH1 peptide vaccine in humans for the first time. Genomic DNA for TCRB sequencing was isolated from EDTA blood with the DNeasy Blood and Tissue Kit. The library was prepared using the immunoSEQ multiplex PCR assay. Following the manufacturer's protocol, the hsTCRB Kit was used to amplify rearranged TCR beta chain sequences. TCRB libraries were sequenced on an Illumina MiSeq. Concerning the study's data processing: The kit vendor's proprietary platform handled demultiplexing, trimming and gene mapping. TCRdb carries this immuneACCESS record with in-frame sequences only. Its versions omit some clonotypes, under half of them owing to an unresolved V gene in the studies checked, with the rest unexplained. Clone size and V and J calls were adopted from that table, with D and trimming inferred from the DNA. The sample table records under 150,000 clones; 85% to 90% of these occur just once. The biggest ten clones account for around 0.61% of the sample.

A single count supports this clone. What this receptor recognizes is not known. Base quality data are lacking; no much larger clone is found one base away. The chain was built from TRBV5-4 and TRBJ2-7; perhaps TRBD1 is the D gene, with 6 bases matching. The sequenced sample was PBMCs, obtained from a glioma patient whose treatment included an IDH1 peptide vaccine. The sequence derives from a woman between 45 and 65 years old with glioma. This receptor has the CDR3 CASSWTRDNEQYF. The DNA sequence follows: TGTGCCAGCAGCTGGACCCGGGACAACGAGCAGTACTTC.